One T cell receptor beta chain is described in this entry. Its antigen is not known. This sample was taken from a study of T cells after yellow fever vaccination. The overall study: Libraries from low-cell-number fractions were prepared with the SMART-Seq v4 Ultra Low Input RNA kit. Study observations and caveats: A small proportion of clonotypes was detected in both the CD4 and CD8 compartments. Most clones from primary vaccination resurfaced after the booster (around 95% CD4, around 90% CD8). Faster peaking, at day 5 versus 15, marked a secondary response that was weaker.

Germline V gene sequence: CDR1 LGHNA, CDR2 YSLEER. This CDR3 is built from 15 residues. The V segment lost 4 bases and the J segment 5 bases; nucleotides outside the gene matches: 10. TCRdb re-derived calls from the 5' RACE reads in MiXCR, one entry per CDR3 protein. This table holds under 600,000 distinct CDR3 sequences, 20% to 25% found once. The sequences come from PBMCs, collected approximately 22 days after the first yellow fever vaccination. This TCR was recovered from a man younger than 35 who received the YFV17D yellow fever vaccine. The rearrangement links TRBV4-3 to TRBJ1-2; TRBD1 aligns across 7 bases. The CDR3 spells CASSPVGQEQYGYTF. The CDR3 DNA reads as TGCGCCAGCAGCCCCGTCGGACAGGAGCAGTATGGCTACACCTTC.